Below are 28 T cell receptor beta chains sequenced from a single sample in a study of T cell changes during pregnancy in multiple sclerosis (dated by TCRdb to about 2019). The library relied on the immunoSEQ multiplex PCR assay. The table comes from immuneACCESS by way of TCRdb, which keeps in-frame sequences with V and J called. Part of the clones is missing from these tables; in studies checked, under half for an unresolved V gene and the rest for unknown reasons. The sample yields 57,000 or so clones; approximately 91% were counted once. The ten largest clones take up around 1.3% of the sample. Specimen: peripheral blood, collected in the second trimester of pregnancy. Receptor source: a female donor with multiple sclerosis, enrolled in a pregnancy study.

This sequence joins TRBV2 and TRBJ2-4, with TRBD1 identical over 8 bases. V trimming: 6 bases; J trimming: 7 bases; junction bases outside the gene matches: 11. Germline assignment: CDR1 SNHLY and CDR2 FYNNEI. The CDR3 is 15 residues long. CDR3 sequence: CASRQRTGPGNIQYF. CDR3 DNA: TGTGCCAGCAGGCAACGGACAGGGCCAGGGAACATTCAGTACTTC.

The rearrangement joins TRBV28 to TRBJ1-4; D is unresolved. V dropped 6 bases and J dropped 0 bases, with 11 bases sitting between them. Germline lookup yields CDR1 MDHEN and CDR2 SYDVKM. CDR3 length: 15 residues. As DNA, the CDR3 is TGTGCCAGCAGGCCTCTAGTTTCAACTAATGAAAAACTGTTTTTT. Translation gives CASRPLVSTNEKLFF.

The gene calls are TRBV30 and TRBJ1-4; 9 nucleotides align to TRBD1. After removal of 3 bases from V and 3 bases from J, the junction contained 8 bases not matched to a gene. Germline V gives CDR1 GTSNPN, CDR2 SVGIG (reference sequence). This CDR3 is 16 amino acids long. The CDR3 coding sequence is TGTGCCTGGAGACCACAGGGGGCCGGGGCTAATGAAAAACTGTTTTTT. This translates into CAWRPQGAGANEKLFF.

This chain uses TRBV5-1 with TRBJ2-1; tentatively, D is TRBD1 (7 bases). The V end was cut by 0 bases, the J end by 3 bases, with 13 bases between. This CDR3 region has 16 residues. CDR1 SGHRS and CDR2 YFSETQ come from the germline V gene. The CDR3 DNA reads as TGCGCCAGCAGCTTGGCGTCAGGGGGGATCTACAATGAGCAGTTCTTC. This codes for CASSLASGGIYNEQFF.

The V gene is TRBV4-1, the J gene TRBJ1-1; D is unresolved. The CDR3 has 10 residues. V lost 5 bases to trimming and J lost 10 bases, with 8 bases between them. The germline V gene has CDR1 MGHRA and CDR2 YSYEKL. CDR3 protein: CASSADRAFF. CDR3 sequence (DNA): TGCGCCAGCAGCGCAGATCGAGCTTTCTTT.

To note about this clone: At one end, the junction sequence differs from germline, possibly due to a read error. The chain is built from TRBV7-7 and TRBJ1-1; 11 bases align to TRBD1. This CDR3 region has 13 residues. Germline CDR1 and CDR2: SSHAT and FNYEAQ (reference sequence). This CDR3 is CASSLGTGGEAFF. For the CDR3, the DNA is TGTGCTAGCAGCTTAGGGACAGGGGGTGAAGCTTTCTTT. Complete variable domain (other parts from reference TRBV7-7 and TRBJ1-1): GAGVSQSPRYKVTKRGQDVTLRCDPISSHATLYWYQQALGQGPEFLTYFNYEAQPDKSGLPSDRFSAERPEGSISTLTIQRTEQRDSAMYRCASSLGTGGEAFFGQGTRLTVV.

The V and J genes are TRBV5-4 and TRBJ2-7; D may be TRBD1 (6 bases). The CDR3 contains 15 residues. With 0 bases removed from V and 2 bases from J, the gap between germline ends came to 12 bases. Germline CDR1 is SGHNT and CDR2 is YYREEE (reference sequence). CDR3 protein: CASSLASTGTYEQYF. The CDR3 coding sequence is TGTGCCAGCAGCTTGGCCTCTACAGGGACCTACGAGCAGTACTTC.

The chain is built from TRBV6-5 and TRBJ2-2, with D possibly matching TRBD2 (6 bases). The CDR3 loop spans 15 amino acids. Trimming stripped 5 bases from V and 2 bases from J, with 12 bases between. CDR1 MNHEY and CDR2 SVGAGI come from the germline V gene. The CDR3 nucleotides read TGTGCCAGCAGTCTGGGCGGGGCTAACACCGGGGAGCTGTTTTTT. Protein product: CASSLGGANTGELFF.

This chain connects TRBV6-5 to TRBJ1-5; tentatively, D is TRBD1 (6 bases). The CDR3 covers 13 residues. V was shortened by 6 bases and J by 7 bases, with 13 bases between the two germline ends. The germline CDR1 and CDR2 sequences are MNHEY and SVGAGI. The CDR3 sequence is CASSSTGTQPQHF. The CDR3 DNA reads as TGTGCCAGCAGCTCAACAGGGACCCAGCCCCAGCATTTT.

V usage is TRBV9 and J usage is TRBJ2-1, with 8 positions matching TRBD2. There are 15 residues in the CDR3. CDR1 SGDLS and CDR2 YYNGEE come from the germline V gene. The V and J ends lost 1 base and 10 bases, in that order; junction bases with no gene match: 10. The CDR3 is CASSVSRGGTREQFF. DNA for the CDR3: TGTGCCAGCAGCGTAAGCCGGGGGGGCACGAGGGAGCAGTTCTTC.

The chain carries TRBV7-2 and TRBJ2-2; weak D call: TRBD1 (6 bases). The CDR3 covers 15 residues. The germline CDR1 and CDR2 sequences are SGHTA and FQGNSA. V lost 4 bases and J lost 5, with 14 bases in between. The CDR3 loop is CASSSRPRGTGELFF. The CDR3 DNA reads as TGTGCCAGCAGCTCCCGGCCAAGGGGGACCGGGGAGCTGTTTTTT.

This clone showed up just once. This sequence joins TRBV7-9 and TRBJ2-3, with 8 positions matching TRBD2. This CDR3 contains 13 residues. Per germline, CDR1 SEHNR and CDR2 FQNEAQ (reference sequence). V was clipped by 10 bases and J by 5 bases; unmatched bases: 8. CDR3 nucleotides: TGTGCCACCAGATCGGGACTAGAAGATACGCAGTATTTT. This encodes CATRSGLEDTQYF.

The CDR3 reads CASSPGWGAYNEQFF. The CDR3 DNA is TGTGCCAGCTCTCCCGGGTGGGGCGCCTACAATGAGCAGTTCTTC. The chain joins TRBV18 to TRBJ2-1; D is perhaps TRBD1 (5 bases). This CDR3 has 15 residues. The V gene's germline CDR1 is KGHSH and CDR2 LQKENI. V was clipped by 6 bases and J by 2 bases, with 14 bases between them.

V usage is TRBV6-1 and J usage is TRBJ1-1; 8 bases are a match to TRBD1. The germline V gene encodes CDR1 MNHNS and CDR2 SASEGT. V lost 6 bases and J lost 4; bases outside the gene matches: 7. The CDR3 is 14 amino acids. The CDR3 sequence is CASSPRQGSTEAFF. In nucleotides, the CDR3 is TGTGCCAGCAGCCCACGACAGGGGAGCACTGAAGCTTTCTTT.

The CDR3 sequence is CASSPPPGQGSYEQYF. CDR3 bases: TGCGCCAGCAGCCCACCCCCGGGACAGGGGAGTTACGAGCAGTACTTC. The rearrangement uses TRBV5-1 and TRBJ2-7; 10 positions agree with TRBD1. This CDR3 is built from 16 residues. V shed 4 bases and J 4 bases; nucleotides not matched to a gene: 11. Germline V CDR1 and CDR2: SGHRS, YFSETQ.

The CDR3 reads CASSLLLLRGVGEQFF. CDR3 nucleotides: TGTGCCAGCAGCTTACTACTTCTGCGGGGGGTGGGTGAGCAGTTCTTC. This chain joins TRBV4-2 and TRBJ2-1, with 8 bases fitting TRBD2. With V trimmed by 5 bases and J by 9 bases, 15 bases remained unmatched. The germline V gene encodes CDR1 LGHNA and CDR2 YNFKEQ. This CDR3 region has 16 residues.

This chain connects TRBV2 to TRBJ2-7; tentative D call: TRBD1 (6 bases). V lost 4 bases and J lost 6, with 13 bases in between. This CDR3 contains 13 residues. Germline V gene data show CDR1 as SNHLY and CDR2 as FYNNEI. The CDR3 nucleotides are TGTGCCAGCAGTGGGGGACACGGTGGCGAGCAGTACTTC. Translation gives CASSGGHGGEQYF.

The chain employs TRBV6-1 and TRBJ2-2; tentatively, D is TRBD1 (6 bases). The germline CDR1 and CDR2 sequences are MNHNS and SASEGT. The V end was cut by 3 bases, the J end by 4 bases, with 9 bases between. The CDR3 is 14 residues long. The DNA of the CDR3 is TGTGCCAGCAGTGACAGGGGAAGCACCGGGGAGCTGTTTTTT. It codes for CASSDRGSTGELFF.

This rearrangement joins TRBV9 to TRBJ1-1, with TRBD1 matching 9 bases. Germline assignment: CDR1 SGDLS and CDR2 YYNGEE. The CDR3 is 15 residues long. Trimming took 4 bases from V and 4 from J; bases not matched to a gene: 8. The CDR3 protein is CASSPRLTGGTEAFF. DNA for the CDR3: TGTGCCAGCAGCCCCCGCCTGACAGGGGGCACTGAAGCTTTCTTT.

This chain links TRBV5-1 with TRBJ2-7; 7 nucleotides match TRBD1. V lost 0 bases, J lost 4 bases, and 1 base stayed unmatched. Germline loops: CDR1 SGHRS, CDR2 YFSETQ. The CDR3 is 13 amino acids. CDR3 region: CASSLGTGYEQYF. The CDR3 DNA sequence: TGCGCCAGCAGCTTGGGGACAGGATACGAGCAGTACTTC.

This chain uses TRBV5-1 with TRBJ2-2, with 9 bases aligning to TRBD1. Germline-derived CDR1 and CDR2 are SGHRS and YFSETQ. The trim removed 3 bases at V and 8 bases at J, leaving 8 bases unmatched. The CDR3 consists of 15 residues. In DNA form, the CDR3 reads TGCGCCAGCAGCTCGGGACAGGGAGGCTTGGGGGAGCTGTTTTTT. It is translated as CASSSGQGGLGELFF.

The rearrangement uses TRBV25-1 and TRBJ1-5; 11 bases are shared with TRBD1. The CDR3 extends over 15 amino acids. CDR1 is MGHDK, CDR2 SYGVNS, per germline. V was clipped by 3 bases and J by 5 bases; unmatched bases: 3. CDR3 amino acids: CASSDRTGGDQPQHF. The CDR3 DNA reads TGTGCCAGCAGTGATAGGACAGGGGGCGATCAGCCCCAGCATTTT.

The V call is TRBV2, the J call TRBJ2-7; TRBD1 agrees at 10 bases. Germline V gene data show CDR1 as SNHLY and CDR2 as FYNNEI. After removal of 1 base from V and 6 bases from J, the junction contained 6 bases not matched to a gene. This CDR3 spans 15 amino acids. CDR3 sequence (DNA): TGTGCCAGCAGTGAAGGTTGGGGACAGGGGTCCGAGCAGTACTTC. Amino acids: CASSEGWGQGSEQYF. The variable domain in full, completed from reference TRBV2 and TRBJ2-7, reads EPEVTQTPSHQVTQMGQEVILRCVPISNHLYFYWYRQILGQKVEFLVSFYNNEISEKSEIFDDQFSVERPDGSNFTLKIRSTKLEDSAMYFCASSEGWGQGSEQYFGPGTRLTVT.

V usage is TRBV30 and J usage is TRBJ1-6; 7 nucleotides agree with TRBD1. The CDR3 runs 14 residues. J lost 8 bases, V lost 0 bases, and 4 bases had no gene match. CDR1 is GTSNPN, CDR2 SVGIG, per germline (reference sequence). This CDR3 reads CAWSVTRGYSPLHF. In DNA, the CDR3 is TGTGCCTGGAGTGTCACCAGGGGGTATTCACCCCTCCACTTT.

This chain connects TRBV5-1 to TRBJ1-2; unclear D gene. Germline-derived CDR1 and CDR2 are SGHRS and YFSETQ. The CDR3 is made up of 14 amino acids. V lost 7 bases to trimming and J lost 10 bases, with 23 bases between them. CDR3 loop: CASRALESVPAYTF. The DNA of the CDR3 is TGCGCCAGCCGAGCTTTAGAGAGCGTTCCGGCCTACACCTTC.

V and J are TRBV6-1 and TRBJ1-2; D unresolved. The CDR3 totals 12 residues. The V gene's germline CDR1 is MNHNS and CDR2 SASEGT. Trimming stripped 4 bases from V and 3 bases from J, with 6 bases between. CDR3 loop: CASSGGHYGYTF. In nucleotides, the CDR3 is TGTGCCAGCAGTGGCGGCCACTATGGCTACACCTTC.

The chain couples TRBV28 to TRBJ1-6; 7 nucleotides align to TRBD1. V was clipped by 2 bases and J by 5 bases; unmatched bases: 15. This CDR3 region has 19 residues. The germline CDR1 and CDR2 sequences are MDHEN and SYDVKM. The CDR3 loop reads CASSLRRDSSGDNNSPLHF. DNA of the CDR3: TGTGCCAGCAGTTTACGCCGGGACAGCAGTGGCGATAATAATTCACCCCTCCACTTT.

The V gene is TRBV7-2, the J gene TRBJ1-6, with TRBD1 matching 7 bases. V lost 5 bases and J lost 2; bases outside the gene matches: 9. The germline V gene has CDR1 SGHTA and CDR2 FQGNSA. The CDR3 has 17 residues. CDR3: CASSQTRQGAYNSPLHF. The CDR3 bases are TGTGCCAGCAGCCAGACGCGACAGGGAGCCTATAATTCACCCCTCCACTTT.